This T cell receptor (beta chain) was profiled in a study of blood T cell repertoires in COVID-19. TCRdb's table, derived via immunoSEQ multiplex PCR, lists solely in-frame clones and lacks some. Among roughly 62,000 clones listed, just under 80% were seen once. Germline CDR1 SNHLY, CDR2 FYNNEI. This CDR3 spans 14 amino acids. V was clipped by 2 bases and J by 5 bases; unmatched bases: 5. This TCR derives from a human donor in a cohort sampled during active COVID-19. Source material: peripheral blood. This rearrangement joins TRBV2 to TRBJ1-1, with 7 bases aligning to TRBD1. The CDR3 spells CASSERQGWTEAFF. Written as DNA, the CDR3 is TGTGCCAGCAGTGAACGACAGGGTTGGACTGAAGCTTTCTTT.